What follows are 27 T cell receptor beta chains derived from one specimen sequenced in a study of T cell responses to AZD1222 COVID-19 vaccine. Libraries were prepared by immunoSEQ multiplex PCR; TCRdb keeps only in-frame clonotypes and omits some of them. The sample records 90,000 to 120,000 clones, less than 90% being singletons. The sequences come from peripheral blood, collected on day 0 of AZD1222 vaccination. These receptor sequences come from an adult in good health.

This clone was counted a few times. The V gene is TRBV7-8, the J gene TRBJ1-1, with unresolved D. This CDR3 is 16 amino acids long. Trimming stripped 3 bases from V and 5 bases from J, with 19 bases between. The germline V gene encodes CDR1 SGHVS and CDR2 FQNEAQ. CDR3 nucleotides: TGTGCCAGCAGCTTTGGCCCCGCGACATACTTTACTGAAGCTTTCTTT. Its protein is CASSFGPATYFTEAFF.

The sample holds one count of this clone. Here the CDR3 reads CASSQQGKSYEQYF. The CDR3 DNA is TGTGCCAGCAGCCAACAGGGGAAATCCTACGAGCAGTACTTC. The chain is built from TRBV6-5 and TRBJ2-7, with TRBD1 matching 7 bases. The CDR3 totals 14 residues. The J segment lost 1 base and the V segment lost 6 bases, leaving 6 bases of the junction unmatched. Germline V gene sequence: CDR1 MNHEY, CDR2 SVGAGI.

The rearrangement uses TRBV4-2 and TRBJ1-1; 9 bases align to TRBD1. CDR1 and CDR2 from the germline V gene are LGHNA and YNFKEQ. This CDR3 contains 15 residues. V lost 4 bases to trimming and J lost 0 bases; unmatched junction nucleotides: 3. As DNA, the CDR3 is TGTGCCAGCAGCCTAGGGACAGGGCTGAACACTGAAGCTTTCTTT. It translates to CASSLGTGLNTEAFF.

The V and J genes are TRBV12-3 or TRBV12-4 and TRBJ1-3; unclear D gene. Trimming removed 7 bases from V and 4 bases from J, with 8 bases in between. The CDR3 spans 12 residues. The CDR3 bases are TGTGCCAGCACTAGGGAGGGAAACACCATATATTTT. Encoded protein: CASTREGNTIYF.

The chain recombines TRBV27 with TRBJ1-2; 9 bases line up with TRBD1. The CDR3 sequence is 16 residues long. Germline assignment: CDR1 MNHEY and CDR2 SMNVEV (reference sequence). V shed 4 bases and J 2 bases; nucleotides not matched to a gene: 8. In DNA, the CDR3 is TGTGCCAGCAGTTCCCAAGCCGGACAGGGGAACTATGGCTACACCTTC. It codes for CASSSQAGQGNYGYTF.

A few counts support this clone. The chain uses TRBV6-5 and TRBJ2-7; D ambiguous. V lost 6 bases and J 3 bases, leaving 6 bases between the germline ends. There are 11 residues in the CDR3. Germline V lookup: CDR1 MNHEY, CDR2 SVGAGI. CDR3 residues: CASRGYYEQYF. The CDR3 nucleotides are TGTGCCAGCAGGGGGTACTACGAGCAGTACTTC.

The CDR3 is CASSESKAGANVLTF. CDR3 sequence (DNA): TGTGCCAGCAGTGAAAGCAAGGCTGGGGCCAACGTCCTGACTTTC. The rearrangement joins TRBV25-1 to TRBJ2-6; D ambiguous. CDR1 and CDR2 (germline): MGHDK, SYGVNS. V lost 2 bases and J 2 bases, leaving 7 bases between the germline ends. The CDR3 sequence is 15 residues long.

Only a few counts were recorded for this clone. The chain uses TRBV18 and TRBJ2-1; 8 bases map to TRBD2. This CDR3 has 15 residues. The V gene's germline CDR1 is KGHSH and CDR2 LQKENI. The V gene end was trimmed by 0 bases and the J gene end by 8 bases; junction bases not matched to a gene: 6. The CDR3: CASSPPSLADYEQFF. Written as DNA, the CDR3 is TGTGCCAGCTCACCACCGTCACTAGCGGATTATGAGCAGTTCTTC.

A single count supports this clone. For the CDR3, the DNA is TGTGCCAGCAGTTTTCAGGTGGCAGATACGCAGTATTTT. Translating gives CASSFQVADTQYF. This chain connects TRBV12-3 or TRBV12-4 to TRBJ2-3; unclear D gene. V was shortened by 3 bases and J by 4 bases, with 8 bases between the two germline ends. The CDR3 has 13 amino acids.

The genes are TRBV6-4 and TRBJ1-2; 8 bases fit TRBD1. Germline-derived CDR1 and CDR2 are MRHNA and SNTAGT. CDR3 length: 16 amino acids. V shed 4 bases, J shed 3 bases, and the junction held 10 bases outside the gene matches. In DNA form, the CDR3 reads TGTGCCAGCAGTGCTACAGGGGGAGCCGCGGACTATGGCTACACCTTC. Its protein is CASSATGGAADYGYTF.

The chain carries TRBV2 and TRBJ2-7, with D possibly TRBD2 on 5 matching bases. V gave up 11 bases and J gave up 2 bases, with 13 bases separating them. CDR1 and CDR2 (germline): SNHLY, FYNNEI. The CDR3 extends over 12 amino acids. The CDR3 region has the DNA TGTGCCGGCGGTCGGGATACCTACGAGCAGTACTTC. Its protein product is CAGGRDTYEQYF.

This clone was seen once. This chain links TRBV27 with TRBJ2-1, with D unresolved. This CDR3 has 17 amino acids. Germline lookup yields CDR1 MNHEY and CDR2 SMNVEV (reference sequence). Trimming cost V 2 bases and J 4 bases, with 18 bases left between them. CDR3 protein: CASSLPSGSSRYNEQFF. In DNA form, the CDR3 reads TGTGCCAGCAGTTTACCGTCGGGCAGCTCACGGTACAATGAGCAGTTCTTC.

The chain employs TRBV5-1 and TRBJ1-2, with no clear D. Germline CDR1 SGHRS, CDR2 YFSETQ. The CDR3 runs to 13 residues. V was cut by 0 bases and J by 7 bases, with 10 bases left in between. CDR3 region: CASSLGSGLGYTF. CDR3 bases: TGCGCCAGCAGCTTGGGTTCCGGACTTGGCTACACCTTC.

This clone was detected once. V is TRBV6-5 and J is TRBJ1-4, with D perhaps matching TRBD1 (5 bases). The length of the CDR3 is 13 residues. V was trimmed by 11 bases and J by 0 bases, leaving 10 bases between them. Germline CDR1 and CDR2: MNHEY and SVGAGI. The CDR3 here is CALGVATNEKLFF. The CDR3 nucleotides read TGTGCCTTAGGGGTTGCAACTAATGAAAAACTGTTTTTT.

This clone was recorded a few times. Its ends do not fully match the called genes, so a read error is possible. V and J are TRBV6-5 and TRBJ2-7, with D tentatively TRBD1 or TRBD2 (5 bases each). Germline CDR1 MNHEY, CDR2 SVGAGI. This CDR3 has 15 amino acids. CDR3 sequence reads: CASRYGRLGGYEQYF. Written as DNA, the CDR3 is TGTGCCAGCCGTTATGGGAGACTTGGGGGCTACGAGCAGTACTTC.

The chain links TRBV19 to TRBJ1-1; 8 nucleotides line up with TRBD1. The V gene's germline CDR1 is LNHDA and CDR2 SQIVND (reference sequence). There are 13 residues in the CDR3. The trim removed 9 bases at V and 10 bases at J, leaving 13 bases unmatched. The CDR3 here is CASTGQGAFRAFF. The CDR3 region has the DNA TGTGCCAGCACGGGGCAGGGGGCGTTCAGAGCTTTCTTT. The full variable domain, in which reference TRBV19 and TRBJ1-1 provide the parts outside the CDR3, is DGGITQSPKYLFRKEGQNVTLSCEQNLNHDAMYWYRQDPGQGLRLIYYSQIVNDFQKGDIAEGYSVSREKKESFPLTVTSAQKNPTAFYLCASTGQGAFRAFFGQGTRLTVV.

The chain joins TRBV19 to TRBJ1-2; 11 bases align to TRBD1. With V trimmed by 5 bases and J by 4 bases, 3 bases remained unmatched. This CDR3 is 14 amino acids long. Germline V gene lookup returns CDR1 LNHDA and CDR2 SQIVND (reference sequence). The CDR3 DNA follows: TGTGCCAGTAGTCCCGGGACAGGGGGCTATGGCTACACCTTC. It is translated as CASSPGTGGYGYTF.

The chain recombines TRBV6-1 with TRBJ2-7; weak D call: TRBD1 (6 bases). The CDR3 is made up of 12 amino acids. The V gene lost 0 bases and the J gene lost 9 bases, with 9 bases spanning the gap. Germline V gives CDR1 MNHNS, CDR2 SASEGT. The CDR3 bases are TGTGCCAGCAGTGAAGCCCAGGGGTCGCAGTACTTC. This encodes CASSEAQGSQYF.

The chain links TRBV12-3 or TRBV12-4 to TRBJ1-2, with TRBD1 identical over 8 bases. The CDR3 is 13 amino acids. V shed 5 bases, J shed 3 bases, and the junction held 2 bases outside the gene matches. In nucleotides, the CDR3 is TGTGCCAGCAGTATGACAGGGGACTATGGCTACACCTTC. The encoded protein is CASSMTGDYGYTF.

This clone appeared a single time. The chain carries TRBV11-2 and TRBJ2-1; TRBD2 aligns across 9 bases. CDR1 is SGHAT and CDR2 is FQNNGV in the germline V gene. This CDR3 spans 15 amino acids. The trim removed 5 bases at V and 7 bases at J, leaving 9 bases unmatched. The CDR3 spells CASSRLASGGNEQFF. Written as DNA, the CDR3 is TGTGCCAGCAGCCGCCTAGCGAGCGGGGGGAATGAGCAGTTCTTC.

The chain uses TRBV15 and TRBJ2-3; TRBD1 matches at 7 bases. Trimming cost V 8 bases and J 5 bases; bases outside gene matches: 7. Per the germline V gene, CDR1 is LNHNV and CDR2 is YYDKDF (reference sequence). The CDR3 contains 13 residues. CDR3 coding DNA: TGTGCCACCGGAGAGGGGGCCGGAGATACGCAGTATTTT. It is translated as CATGEGAGDTQYF.

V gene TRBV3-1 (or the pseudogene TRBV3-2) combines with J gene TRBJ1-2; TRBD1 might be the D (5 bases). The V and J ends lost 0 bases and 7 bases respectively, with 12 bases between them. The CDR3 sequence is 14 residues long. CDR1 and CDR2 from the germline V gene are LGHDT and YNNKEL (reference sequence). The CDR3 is CASSQDRGFSGYTF. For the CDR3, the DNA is TGTGCCAGCAGCCAAGACCGGGGGTTCTCTGGCTACACCTTC.

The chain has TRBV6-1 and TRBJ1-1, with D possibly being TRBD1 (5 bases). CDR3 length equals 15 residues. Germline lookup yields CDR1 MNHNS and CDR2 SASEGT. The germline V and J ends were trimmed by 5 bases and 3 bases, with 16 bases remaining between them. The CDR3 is CASSSVGGIDTEAFF. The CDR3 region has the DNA TGTGCCAGCAGTTCCGTGGGGGGTATCGACACTGAAGCTTTCTTT.

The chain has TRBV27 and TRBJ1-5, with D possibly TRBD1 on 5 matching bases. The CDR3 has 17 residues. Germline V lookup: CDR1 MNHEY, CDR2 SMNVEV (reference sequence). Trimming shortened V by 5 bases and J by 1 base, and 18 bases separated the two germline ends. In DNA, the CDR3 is TGTGCCAGCAGTCGAATTACGCGGGACGTAAGCAATCAGCCCCAGCATTTT. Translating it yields CASSRITRDVSNQPQHF.

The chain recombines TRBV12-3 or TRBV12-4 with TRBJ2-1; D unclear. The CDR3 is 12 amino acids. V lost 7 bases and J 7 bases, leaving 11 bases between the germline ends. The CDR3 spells CASNYGRNEQFF. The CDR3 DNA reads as TGTGCCAGCAACTACGGACGGAATGAGCAGTTCTTC.

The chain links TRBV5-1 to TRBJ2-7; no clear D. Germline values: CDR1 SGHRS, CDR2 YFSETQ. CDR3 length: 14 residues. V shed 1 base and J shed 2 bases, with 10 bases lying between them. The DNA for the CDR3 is TGCGCCAGCAGCTTGAACCTCATGACCTACGAGCAGTACTTC. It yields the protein CASSLNLMTYEQYF. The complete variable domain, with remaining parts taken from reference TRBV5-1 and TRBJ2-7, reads KAGVTQTPRYLIKTRGQQVTLSCSPISGHRSVSWYQQTPGQGLQFLFEYFSETQRNKGNFPGRFSGRQFSNSRSEMNVSTLELGDSALYLCASSLNLMTYEQYFGPGTRLTVT.

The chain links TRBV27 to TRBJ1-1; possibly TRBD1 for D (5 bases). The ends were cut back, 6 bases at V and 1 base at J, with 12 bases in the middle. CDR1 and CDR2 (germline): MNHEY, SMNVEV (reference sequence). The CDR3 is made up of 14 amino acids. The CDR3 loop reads CASSKRDRNTEAFF. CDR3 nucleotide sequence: TGTGCCAGCAGCAAAAGAGACAGGAACACTGAAGCTTTCTTT.